The text below deals with one T cell receptor beta chain. The source of the sample is a study of radiation and T cells in renal cell carcinoma. The method was immunoSEQ multiplex PCR; TCRdb's version includes in-frame clones alone and lacks a portion of them. The sample carries about 77,000 clones, around 78% recorded once. As to time point: blood 4 weeks post-SBRT, at nephrectomy. Described treatment: 15 Gy SBRT to primary tumor, nephrectomy 4 weeks later. This renal cell carcinoma was of the clear cell type. The sequences come from blood, collected from a patient whose treatment included radiotherapy and nephrectomy. This clonotype was obtained from a woman aged 60-75 years with renal cell carcinoma.

The CDR3 loop is CASSQRQDPGNTIYF. CDR3 nucleotide sequence: TGTGCCAGCAGCCAACGCCAGGATCCTGGAAACACCATATATTTT. V is TRBV14 and J is TRBJ1-3; D is uncertain. The ends were cut back, 2 bases at V and 2 bases at J, with 10 bases in the middle. Germline lookup yields CDR1 SGHDN and CDR2 FVKESK. The length of the CDR3 is 15 residues.